This TCR beta chain stems from a study of T-cell memory formation after mild COVID-19. V lost 0 bases and J 6 bases, leaving 7 bases between the germline ends. Germline V gives CDR1 SGDLS, CDR2 YYNGEE. This CDR3 is 13 amino acids long. This clonotype was seen a handful of times. 5'RACE with constant-segment primers yielded barcoded, UMI-tagged TCR alpha and TCR beta cDNA libraries. TCRdb passed the 5' RACE reads through MiXCR, listing each CDR3 protein once. The sample has roughly 310,000 distinct CDR3 sequences, approximately 15% seen once. Sequences were obtained from PBMCs or a T cell subset sorted from them (not recorded which). The clonotype comes from a man aged 18 to 30 who had mild COVID-19 (a few samples of this study predate the infection). Cell type and time point are not known. V gene TRBV9 combines with J gene TRBJ2-1; unclear D gene. The CDR3 is CASSVDGPNEQFF. CDR3 coding DNA: TGTGCCAGCAGCGTAGACGGGCCCAATGAGCAGTTCTTC. The full variable domain, with the rest looked up from reference TRBV9 and TRBJ2-1, is DSGVTQTPKHLITATGQRVTLRCSPRSGDLSVYWYQQSLDQGLQFLIQYYNGEERAKGNILERFSAQQFPDLHSELNLSSLELGDSALYFCASSVDGPNEQFFGPGTRLTVL.